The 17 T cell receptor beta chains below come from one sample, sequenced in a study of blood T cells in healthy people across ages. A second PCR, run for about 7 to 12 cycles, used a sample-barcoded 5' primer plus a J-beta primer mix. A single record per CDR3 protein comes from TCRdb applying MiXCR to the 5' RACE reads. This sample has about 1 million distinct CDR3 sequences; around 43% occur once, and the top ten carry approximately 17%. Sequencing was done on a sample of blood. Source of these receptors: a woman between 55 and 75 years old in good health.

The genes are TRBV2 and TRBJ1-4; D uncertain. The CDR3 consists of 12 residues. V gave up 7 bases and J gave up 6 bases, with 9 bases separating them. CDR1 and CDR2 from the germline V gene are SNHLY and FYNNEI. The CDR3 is CASKYVDEKLFF. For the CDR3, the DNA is TGTGCCAGCAAGTATGTTGATGAAAAACTGTTTTTT.

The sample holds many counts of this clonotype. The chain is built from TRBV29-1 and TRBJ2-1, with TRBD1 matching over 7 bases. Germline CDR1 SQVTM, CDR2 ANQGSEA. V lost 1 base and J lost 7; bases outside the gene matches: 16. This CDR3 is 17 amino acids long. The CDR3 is CSVEGIKGDREKNEQFF. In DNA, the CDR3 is TGCAGCGTTGAAGGAATTAAGGGAGACAGGGAGAAGAATGAGCAGTTCTTC.

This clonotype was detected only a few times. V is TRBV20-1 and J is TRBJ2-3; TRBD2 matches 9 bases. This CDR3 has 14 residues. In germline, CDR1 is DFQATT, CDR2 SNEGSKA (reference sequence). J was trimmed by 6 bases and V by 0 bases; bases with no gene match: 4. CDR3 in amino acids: CSARDSGSVDTQYF. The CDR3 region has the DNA TGCAGTGCTAGAGATAGCGGGAGTGTGGATACGCAGTATTTT.

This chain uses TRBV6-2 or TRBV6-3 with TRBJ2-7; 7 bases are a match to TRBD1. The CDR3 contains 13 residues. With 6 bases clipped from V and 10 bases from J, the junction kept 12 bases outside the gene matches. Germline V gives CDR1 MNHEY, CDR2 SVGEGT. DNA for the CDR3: TGTGCCAGCAGGACCACAGGGGAATCGTCCCAGTACTTC. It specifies CASRTTGESSQYF.

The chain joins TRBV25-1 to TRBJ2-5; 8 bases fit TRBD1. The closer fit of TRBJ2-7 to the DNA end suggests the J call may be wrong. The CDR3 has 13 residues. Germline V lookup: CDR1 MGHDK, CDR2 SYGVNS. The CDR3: CASSRTGQNEQYF. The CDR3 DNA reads TGTGCCAGCAGCCGGACAGGGCAGAACGAGCAGTACTTC.

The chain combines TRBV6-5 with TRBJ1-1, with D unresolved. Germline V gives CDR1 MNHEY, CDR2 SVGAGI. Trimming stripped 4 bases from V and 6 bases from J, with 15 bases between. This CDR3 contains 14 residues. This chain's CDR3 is CASSSRTDGPEAFF. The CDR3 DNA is TGTGCCAGCAGTTCCCGGACCGACGGCCCTGAAGCTTTCTTT.

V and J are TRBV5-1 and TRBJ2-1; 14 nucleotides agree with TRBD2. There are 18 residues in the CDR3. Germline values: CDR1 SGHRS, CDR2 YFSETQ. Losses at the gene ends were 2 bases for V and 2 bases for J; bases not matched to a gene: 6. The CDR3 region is CASSLFGTSGSAYNEQFF. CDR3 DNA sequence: TGCGCCAGCAGCTTATTTGGGACTAGCGGGAGTGCCTACAATGAGCAGTTCTTC.

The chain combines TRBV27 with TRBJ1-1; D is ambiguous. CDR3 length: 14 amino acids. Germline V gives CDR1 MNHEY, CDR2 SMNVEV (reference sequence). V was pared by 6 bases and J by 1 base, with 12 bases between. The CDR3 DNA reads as TGTGCCAGCAGCCAGGTTTGGGCGAACACTGAAGCTTTCTTT. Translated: CASSQVWANTEAFF.

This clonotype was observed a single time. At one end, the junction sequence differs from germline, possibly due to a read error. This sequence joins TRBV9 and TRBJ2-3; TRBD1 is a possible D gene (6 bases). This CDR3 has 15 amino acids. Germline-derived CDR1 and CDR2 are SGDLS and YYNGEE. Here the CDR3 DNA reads TGTGCCAGCAGCGCCAGGGGAAGAAGCACAGATACACAGTATTTT. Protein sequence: CASSARGRSTDTQYF. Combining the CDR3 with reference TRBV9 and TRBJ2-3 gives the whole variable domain DSGVTQTPKHLITATGQRVTLRCSPRSGDLSVYWYQQSLDQGLQFLIQYYNGEERAKGNILERFSAQQFPDLHSELNLSSLELGDSALYFCASSARGRSTDTQYFGPGTRLTVL.

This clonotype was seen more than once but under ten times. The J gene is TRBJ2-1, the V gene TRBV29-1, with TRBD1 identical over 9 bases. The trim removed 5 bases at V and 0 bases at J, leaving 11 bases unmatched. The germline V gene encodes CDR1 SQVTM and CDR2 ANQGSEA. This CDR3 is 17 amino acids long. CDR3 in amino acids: CSVPGQGNSGSYNEQFF. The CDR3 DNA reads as TGCAGCGTTCCGGGACAGGGAAACAGCGGCTCCTACAATGAGCAGTTCTTC.

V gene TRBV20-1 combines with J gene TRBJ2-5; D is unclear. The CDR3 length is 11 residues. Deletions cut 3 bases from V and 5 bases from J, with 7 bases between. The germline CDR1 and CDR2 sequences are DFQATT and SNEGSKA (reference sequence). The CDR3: CSASQSETQYF. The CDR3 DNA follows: TGCAGTGCTAGTCAGTCCGAGACCCAGTACTTC.

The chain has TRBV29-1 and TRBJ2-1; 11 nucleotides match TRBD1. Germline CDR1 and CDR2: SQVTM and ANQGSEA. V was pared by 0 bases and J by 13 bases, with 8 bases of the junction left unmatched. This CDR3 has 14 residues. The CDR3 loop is CSVEEDRGRETQFF. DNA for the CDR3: TGCAGCGTTGAAGAGGACAGGGGGCGAGAGACCCAGTTCTTC.

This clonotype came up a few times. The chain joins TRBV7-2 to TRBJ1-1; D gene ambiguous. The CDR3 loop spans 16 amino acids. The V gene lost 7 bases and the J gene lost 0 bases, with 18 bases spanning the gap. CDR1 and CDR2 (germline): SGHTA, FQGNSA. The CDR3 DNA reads TGTGCCAGCACCCCTGAGATCGCCTTTCTGAACACTGAAGCTTTCTTT. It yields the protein CASTPEIAFLNTEAFF.

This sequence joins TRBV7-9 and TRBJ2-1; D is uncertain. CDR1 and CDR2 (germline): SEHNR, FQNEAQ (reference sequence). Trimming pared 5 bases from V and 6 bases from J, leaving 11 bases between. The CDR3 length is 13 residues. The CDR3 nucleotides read TGTGCCAGCAGCGAAGCTCTGGTCAATGAGCAGTTCTTC. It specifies CASSEALVNEQFF.

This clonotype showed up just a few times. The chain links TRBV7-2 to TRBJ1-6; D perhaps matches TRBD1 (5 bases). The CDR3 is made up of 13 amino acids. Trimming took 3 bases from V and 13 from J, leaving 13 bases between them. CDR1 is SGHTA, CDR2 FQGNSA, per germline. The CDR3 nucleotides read TGTGCCAGCAGCTTGGGACGGCCGCTCCCCCTCCACTTT. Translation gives CASSLGRPLPLHF.

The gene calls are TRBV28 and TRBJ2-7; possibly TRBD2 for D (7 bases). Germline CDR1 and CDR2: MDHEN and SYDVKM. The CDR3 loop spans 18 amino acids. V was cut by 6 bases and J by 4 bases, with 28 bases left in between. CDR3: CASSSSSPAGKGVYEQYF. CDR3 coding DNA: TGTGCCAGCAGCTCATCAAGTCCAGCGGGGAAGGGGGTTTACGAGCAGTACTTC.

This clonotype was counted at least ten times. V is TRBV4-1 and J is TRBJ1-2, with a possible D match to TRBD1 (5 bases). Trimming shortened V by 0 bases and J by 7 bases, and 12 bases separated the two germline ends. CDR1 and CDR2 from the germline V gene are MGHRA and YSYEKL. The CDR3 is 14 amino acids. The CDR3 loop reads CASSQERGMGGYTF. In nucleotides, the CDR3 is TGCGCCAGCAGCCAAGAGCGGGGGATGGGTGGCTACACCTTC.